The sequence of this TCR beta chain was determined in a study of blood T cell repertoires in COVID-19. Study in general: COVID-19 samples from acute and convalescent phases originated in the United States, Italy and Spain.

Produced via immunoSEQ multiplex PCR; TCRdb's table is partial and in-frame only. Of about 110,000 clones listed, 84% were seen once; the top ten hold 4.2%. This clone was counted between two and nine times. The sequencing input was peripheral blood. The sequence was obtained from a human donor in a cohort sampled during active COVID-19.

As DNA, the CDR3 is TGTGCCAGCAGTCGTAGCGGGAGTGGAGGGGAGCAGTACGTC. It translates to CASSRSGSGGEQYV. The chain couples TRBV6-2 or TRBV6-3 to TRBJ2-7; 9 bases match TRBD2. The CDR3 consists of 14 residues. Germline CDR1 and CDR2: MNHEY and SVGEGT. V lost 5 bases, J lost 7 bases, and 9 bases stayed unmatched.